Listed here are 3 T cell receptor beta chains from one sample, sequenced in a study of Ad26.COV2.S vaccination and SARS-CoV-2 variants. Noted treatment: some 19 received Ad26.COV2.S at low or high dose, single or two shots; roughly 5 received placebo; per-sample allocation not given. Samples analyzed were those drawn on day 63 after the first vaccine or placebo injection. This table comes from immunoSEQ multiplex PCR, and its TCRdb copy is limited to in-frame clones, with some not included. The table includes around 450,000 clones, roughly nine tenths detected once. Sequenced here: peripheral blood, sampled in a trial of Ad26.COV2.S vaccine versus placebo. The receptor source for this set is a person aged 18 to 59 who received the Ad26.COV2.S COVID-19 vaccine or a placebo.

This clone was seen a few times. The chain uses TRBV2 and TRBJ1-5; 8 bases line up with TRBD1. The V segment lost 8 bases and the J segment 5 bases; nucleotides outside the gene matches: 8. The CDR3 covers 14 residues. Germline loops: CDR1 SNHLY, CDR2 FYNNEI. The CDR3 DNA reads TGTGCCAGCTCGGACAGGGTGGGGGATCAGCCCCAGCATTTT. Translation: CASSDRVGDQPQHF.

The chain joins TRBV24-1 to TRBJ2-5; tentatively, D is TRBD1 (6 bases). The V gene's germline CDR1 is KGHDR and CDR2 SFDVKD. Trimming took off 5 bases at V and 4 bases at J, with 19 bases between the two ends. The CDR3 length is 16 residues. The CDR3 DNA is TGTGCCACCAGTGGAAAGGGCAGGGGCAGCGCAGAGACCCAGTACTTC. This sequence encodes CATSGKGRGSAETQYF.

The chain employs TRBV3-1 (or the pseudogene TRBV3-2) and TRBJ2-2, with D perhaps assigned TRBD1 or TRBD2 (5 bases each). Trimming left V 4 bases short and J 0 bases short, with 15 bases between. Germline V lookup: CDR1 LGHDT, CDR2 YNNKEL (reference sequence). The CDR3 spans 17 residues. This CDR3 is CASSPDWGRTNTGELFF. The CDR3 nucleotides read TGTGCCAGCAGCCCCGATTGGGGGAGAACGAACACCGGGGAGCTGTTTTTT.